The text below deals with one T cell receptor (beta chain). Its antigen remains undetermined. The sample holds no much larger clone one base away, and base qualities are not on file. Reading from cysteine to phenylalanine, the CDR3 counts 15 amino acids. The DNA shown is the 45-base CDR3, in frame from base 1. The germline V gene yields MDHEN for CDR1 and SYDVKM for CDR2. Relative to germline, V is 7 bases shorter and J is 5 bases shorter, with 20 bases between their ends. One collaborating source in Seattle enrolled patients during active infection and followed them longitudinally through the course of disease. Whole blood was collected in K2EDTA tubes by collaborating institutions according to the institutions' own protocols. Collaborator samples were shipped for TCRbeta analysis as frozen whole blood, isolated PBMCs, or DNA extracted from either sample type. This specimen belongs to a study of blood T cell repertoires in COVID-19 (dated by TCRdb to the early 2020s). Turning to the overall study: Collaborator samples came from the United States, Italy and Spain and covered acute and convalescent phases of COVID-19. The material from the prospective study consisted of cDNA or gDNA derived from T cells, B-cell-depleted T cells, or PBMCs. Deeply sampled blood TCRbeta repertoires from subjects exposed to, actively infected with, or recovered from COVID-19 were included in the dataset. The repertoires were released in a freely available public database meant as a resource for research on the immune response to SARS-CoV-2. The samples were drawn from two sources: the first 160 participants of the ongoing ImmuneRACE study, and fewer than 1,500 subjects contributed by 6 global collaborators. A de-identified subject ID, COVID-19 status, age in years and sex were almost always included in the sample metadata. Where available, HLA class I and class II types were taken from metadata supplied by the sample provider and were not determined by assay-based typing.

The immunoSEQ Assay, a bias-controlled multiplex PCR, was used to amplify TCRbeta CDR3 regions from genomic DNA. The authors' pipeline ran thus. Within the assay, amplification of reference gene primers was used to estimate how many nucleated cells each sample contained. To quantify the absolute abundance of each unique TCRbeta CDR3 rearrangement, sequence reads were collapsed and filtered. For each sample, productive Simpson clonality was calculated as the square root of Simpson's diversity index across productive rearrangements. In TCRdb, the immuneACCESS table is reduced to in-frame sequences with V and J assigned. These tables do not hold every clone; where another copy was compared, an unresolved V gene accounts for under half, and the others remain unexplained. The D gene and trimming were derived from the DNA, and the V and J assignments and clone size from that table. For this sample the table gives 300,000 to 450,000 clones, of which more than 80% were detected only once. Jointly, the top ten make up around 3% of the sample.

Beyond this particular receptor, the publication reports: Clinical and demographic metadata were provided uncurated, with the amount varying by source and participant.

The TCR originated in a woman aged 25 to 39 with COVID-19, enrolled during active disease. The chain employs TRBV28 and TRBJ2-5, with no confidently assigned D gene. Sequenced: peripheral blood. The CDR3 protein: CASNIPSRGRETQYF. Read as DNA, the sequence is TGTGCCAGCAATATCCCTAGTCGAGGCCGGGAGACCCAGTACTTC.